The 29 T cell receptor beta chains presented below share a single source sample, sequenced in a study of blood T cell repertoires in COVID-19. Profiling relied on immunoSEQ multiplex PCR, and the TCRdb table lists in-frame clones only, not all of them. The sample lists some 71,000 clones, approximately 80% occurring once. Input material: peripheral blood. Receptors originate from a woman between 65 and 79 years old with acute or convalescent COVID-19.

This chain joins TRBV19 and TRBJ2-3; 7 nucleotides match TRBD1. The CDR3 extends over 16 amino acids. In germline, CDR1 is LNHDA, CDR2 SQIVND (reference sequence). The junction had 11 bases not matched to a gene; V was cut back by 8 bases and J by 0 bases. The CDR3 here is CASSMTGTASTDTQYF. CDR3 in DNA: TGTGCCAGTTCGATGACCGGGACAGCTAGCACAGATACGCAGTATTTT.

The CDR3 here is CSVPGTGKYEQYF. DNA of the CDR3: TGCAGCGTTCCCGGGACAGGGAAGTACGAGCAGTACTTC. This chain links TRBV29-1 with TRBJ2-7; TRBD1 agrees at 9 bases. V lost 5 bases and J lost 4; bases outside the gene matches: 6. The V gene's germline CDR1 is SQVTM and CDR2 ANQGSEA. The CDR3 extends over 13 amino acids.

The chain has TRBV7-2 and TRBJ2-1; D possibly corresponds to TRBD1 (6 bases). The CDR3 is made up of 15 amino acids. In germline, CDR1 is SGHTA, CDR2 FQGNSA. Trimming left V 4 bases short and J 0 bases short, with 10 bases between. CDR3 sequence reads: CASSWDTSSYNEQFF. CDR3 DNA sequence: TGTGCCAGCAGCTGGGACACTAGCTCCTACAATGAGCAGTTCTTC.

The V call is TRBV10-3, the J call TRBJ1-2; tentatively, D is TRBD1 (5 bases). Germline-derived CDR1 and CDR2 are ENHRY and SYGVKD. V gave up 6 bases and J gave up 8 bases, with 13 bases separating them. The CDR3 runs to 12 residues. CDR3 coding DNA: TGTGCCATCAGCTCTCAGGGTTACGGCTACACCTTC. As protein: CAISSQGYGYTF.

The genes are TRBV27 and TRBJ1-1; D not certain. Germline V lookup: CDR1 MNHEY, CDR2 SMNVEV (reference sequence). The CDR3 contains 17 residues. The V end lost 0 bases, the J end lost 3 bases, and 17 bases lay between the germline ends. CDR3 in DNA: TGTGCCAGCAGTTTATCGCAATCACCCCGGAGACACACTGAAGCTTTCTTT. The encoded protein is CASSLSQSPRRHTEAFF.

The rearrangement uses TRBV11-2 and TRBJ1-6; 8 nucleotides align to TRBD1. Germline loops: CDR1 SGHAT, CDR2 FQNNGV. Unmatched junction bases numbered 9, after V lost 5 bases and J lost 9 bases. CDR3 length equals 15 residues. CDR3 sequence (DNA): TGTGCCAGCAGCCCCCAGGACAGGGATGGTTCACCCCTCCACTTT. The encoded protein is CASSPQDRDGSPLHF.

The chain is built from TRBV7-9 and TRBJ1-2; 10 positions match TRBD1. Germline values: CDR1 SEHNR, CDR2 FQNEAQ (reference sequence). The CDR3 consists of 19 residues. V was clipped by 4 bases and J by 5 bases; unmatched bases: 19. The chain's CDR3 is CASSSFLGLRDRGRYGYTF. The CDR3 DNA reads TGTGCCAGCAGCTCCTTTTTGGGCCTCCGGGACAGGGGACGTTATGGCTACACCTTC.

The chain employs TRBV30 and TRBJ2-5; 7 positions agree with TRBD2. The CDR3 runs 15 residues. Germline CDR1 reads GTSNPN; CDR2 reads SVGIG (reference sequence). J gave up 2 bases and V 2 bases, and 8 bases lay outside the gene matches. The CDR3 nucleotides read TGTGCCTGGAGTTCCCGAGCTAGCGGACAAGAGACCCAGTACTTC. This translates into CAWSSRASGQETQYF.

This clone was recorded only once. This sequence joins TRBV15 and TRBJ1-1, with 7 bases matching TRBD1. In germline, CDR1 is LNHNV, CDR2 YYDKDF (reference sequence). After removal of 0 bases from V and 8 bases from J, the junction contained 6 bases not matched to a gene. This CDR3 comprises 14 residues. CDR3 in DNA: TGTGCCACCAGCAGAGATTTGGGACAGCGGGAAGCTTTCTTT. It is translated as CATSRDLGQREAFF.

This chain uses TRBV13 with TRBJ2-1, with D tentatively TRBD1 (5 bases). The CDR3 spans 16 residues. Germline V lookup: CDR1 PRHDT, CDR2 FYEKMQ (reference sequence). V lost 10 bases, J lost 8 bases, and 27 bases lay in between. The CDR3 loop reads CATQMFSSGVGDEQFF. Written as DNA, the CDR3 is TGTGCCACCCAGATGTTTTCGTCCGGAGTAGGGGATGAGCAGTTCTTC.

The genes are TRBV7-8 and TRBJ2-7; TRBD2 matches 12 bases. CDR1 and CDR2 from the germline V gene are SGHVS and FQNEAQ. The CDR3 contains 17 residues. V was clipped by 3 bases and J by 5 bases; unmatched bases: 11. CDR3: CASSLASGRALPHEQYF. As DNA, the CDR3 is TGTGCCAGCAGCTTGGCTAGCGGGAGGGCCCTCCCCCACGAGCAGTACTTC.

The chain employs TRBV6-1 and TRBJ1-4; 8 bases fit TRBD1. Germline V gene data show CDR1 as MNHNS and CDR2 as SASEGT. V gave up 0 bases and J gave up 1 base; unmatched junction bases: 10. There are 19 residues in the CDR3. CDR3 region: CASSEAGAGGLGTNEKLFF. The CDR3 DNA sequence: TGTGCCAGCAGTGAAGCGGGGGCAGGGGGCCTTGGAACTAATGAAAAACTGTTTTTT.

CDR3 amino acids: CASSLDSNTGELFF. CDR3 in DNA: TGCGCCAGCAGCTTGGACAGCAACACCGGGGAGCTGTTTTTT. The chain has TRBV5-1 and TRBJ2-2; no clear D. V was pared by 0 bases and J by 2 bases, with 5 bases between. The germline V gene encodes CDR1 SGHRS and CDR2 YFSETQ. This CDR3 has 14 residues.

The V and J genes are TRBV9 and TRBJ2-1; 11 positions match TRBD1. Looked up from germline, CDR1 is SGDLS and CDR2 is YYNGEE. The CDR3 contains 15 residues. The J segment lost 4 bases and the V segment lost 3 bases, leaving 3 bases of the junction unmatched. This CDR3 is CASSADRGLYNEQFF. The CDR3 DNA sequence: TGTGCCAGCAGCGCGGACAGGGGGCTGTACAATGAGCAGTTCTTC.

This clone occurred once. V is TRBV4-1 and J is TRBJ1-2, with D tentatively TRBD1 (5 bases). Germline CDR1 is MGHRA and CDR2 is YSYEKL. V lost 2 bases and J 5 bases, leaving 9 bases between the germline ends. CDR3 size: 13 residues. The CDR3 spells CASSQQGPYGYTF. The CDR3 nucleotides read TGCGCCAGCAGCCAACAGGGCCCTTATGGCTACACCTTC.

The CDR3, as DNA: TGTGCCAGCTCACCAGGACACGGAGCTAACTATGGCTACACCTTC. Its translation: CASSPGHGANYGYTF. The V call is TRBV18, the J call TRBJ1-2; perhaps TRBD1 as D (5 bases). V lost 2 bases and J lost 0, with 10 bases in between. The CDR3 has 15 residues. In germline, CDR1 is KGHSH, CDR2 LQKENI.

The rearrangement joins TRBV19 to TRBJ2-5, with D maybe TRBD2 (6 bases). Trimming took off 10 bases at V and 7 bases at J, with 13 bases between the two ends. The CDR3 spans 11 residues. Germline V lookup: CDR1 LNHDA, CDR2 SQIVND (reference sequence). This CDR3 reads CAISIGGTQYF. Written as DNA, the CDR3 is TGTGCCATCTCGATCGGGGGGACCCAGTACTTC.

The chain links TRBV19 to TRBJ2-2; tentative D call: TRBD1 (6 bases). CDR3 size: 16 residues. Germline values: CDR1 LNHDA, CDR2 SQIVND (reference sequence). The V end lost 3 bases, the J end lost 6 bases, and 17 bases lay between the germline ends. CDR3 region: CASSILLTGPPGELFF. In nucleotides, the CDR3 is TGTGCCAGTAGTATTCTCCTGACAGGTCCCCCCGGGGAGCTGTTTTTT.

In its sample, this clone was seen a few times. This rearrangement joins TRBV27 to TRBJ2-2; no clear D gene. The V gene lost 2 bases and the J gene lost 4 bases, with 23 bases spanning the gap. The CDR3 is 19 amino acids. CDR1 MNHEY and CDR2 SMNVEV come from the germline V gene (reference sequence). CDR3 residues: CASSLGLPLTGESTGELFF. In DNA, the CDR3 is TGTGCCAGCAGTTTAGGTCTTCCTCTAACGGGTGAGAGCACCGGGGAGCTGTTTTTT.

This chain links TRBV5-4 with TRBJ1-2; D remains unclear. The V end was cut by 0 bases, the J end by 4 bases, with 4 bases between. Per the germline V gene, CDR1 is SGHNT and CDR2 is YYREEE (reference sequence). This CDR3 comprises 12 residues. In DNA form, the CDR3 reads TGTGCCAGCAGCTTGGATCGCTATGGCTACACCTTC. Its translation: CASSLDRYGYTF.

This chain connects TRBV2 to TRBJ2-7; 9 bases fit TRBD1. V lost 3 bases, J lost 3 bases, and 3 bases stayed unmatched. Germline assignment: CDR1 SNHLY and CDR2 FYNNEI. The CDR3 extends over 14 amino acids. CDR3 loop: CASSDRTGDYEQYF. The CDR3 DNA reads as TGTGCCAGCAGTGACAGGACAGGGGACTACGAGCAGTACTTC. Full variable domain (missing parts from reference TRBV2 and TRBJ2-7): EPEVTQTPSHQVTQMGQEVILRCVPISNHLYFYWYRQILGQKVEFLVSFYNNEISEKSEIFDDQFSVERPDGSNFTLKIRSTKLEDSAMYFCASSDRTGDYEQYFGPGTRLTVT.

This clone has a handful of counts. The chain joins TRBV30 to TRBJ1-1; D might be TRBD1 (5 bases). This CDR3 contains 13 residues. The V end was cut by 5 bases, the J end by 4 bases, with 14 bases between. The V gene's germline CDR1 is GTSNPN and CDR2 SVGIG (reference sequence). The CDR3 sequence: CAWVLIGGTEAFF. Here the CDR3 DNA reads TGTGCCTGGGTCCTTATCGGGGGCACTGAAGCTTTCTTT.

This chain uses TRBV25-1 with TRBJ1-1, with a weak D call TRBD1 (6 bases). Trimming shortened V by 10 bases and J by 1 base, and 16 bases separated the two germline ends. The CDR3 contains 14 residues. The germline V gene encodes CDR1 MGHDK and CDR2 SYGVNS. The CDR3 loop is CATRDGQSNTEAFF. CDR3 nucleotide sequence: TGTGCCACCAGGGACGGACAGTCGAACACTGAAGCTTTCTTT.

This chain joins TRBV7-8 and TRBJ2-7; TRBD2 aligns across 11 bases. The CDR3 loop spans 15 amino acids. V was pared by 4 bases and J by 3 bases, with 5 bases of the junction left unmatched. Germline CDR1 is SGHVS and CDR2 is FQNEAQ. The CDR3 loop is CASSYTSGSGYEQYF. CDR3 sequence (DNA): TGTGCCAGCAGCTACACTAGCGGGAGTGGCTACGAGCAGTACTTC.

V and J are TRBV12-3 or TRBV12-4 and TRBJ2-7; the D gene is possibly TRBD2 (6 bases). There are 13 residues in the CDR3. Trimming shortened V by 5 bases and J by 1 base, and 9 bases separated the two germline ends. The CDR3, as DNA: TGTGCCAGCAGTCTACGGGAGTCCTACGAGCAGTACTTC. This translates into CASSLRESYEQYF.

The chain combines TRBV4-3 with TRBJ1-2; D unclear. CDR3 size: 15 residues. Trimming stripped 0 bases from V and 4 bases from J, with 12 bases between. The V gene's germline CDR1 is LGHNA and CDR2 YSLEER. This chain's CDR3 is CASSQDRVSSYGYTF. The CDR3 DNA is TGCGCCAGCAGCCAAGATCGGGTCAGCAGCTATGGCTACACCTTC.

The gene calls are TRBV4-1 and TRBJ2-2; 8 bases map to TRBD2. The J segment lost 4 bases and the V segment lost 4 bases, leaving 5 bases of the junction unmatched. Germline V gene lookup returns CDR1 MGHRA and CDR2 YSYEKL. The length of the CDR3 is 15 residues. CDR3: CASSLREDFTGELFF. Written as DNA, the CDR3 is TGCGCCAGCAGCCTGCGGGAGGATTTCACCGGGGAGCTGTTTTTT.

The chain recombines TRBV6-6 with TRBJ2-7; possibly TRBD1 for D (5 bases). V lost 6 bases, J lost 3 bases, and 18 bases lay in between. The CDR3 extends over 15 amino acids. CDR1 is MNHNY, CDR2 SVGAGI, per germline (reference sequence). The CDR3 sequence: CASRNTGARDYEQYF. The CDR3 coding sequence is TGTGCCAGCAGAAACACTGGGGCAAGGGACTACGAGCAGTACTTC.

The V call is TRBV11-2, the J call TRBJ2-1, with TRBD2 matching over 8 bases. This CDR3 spans 15 amino acids. In germline, CDR1 is SGHAT, CDR2 FQNNGV. The V gene end was trimmed by 2 bases and the J gene end by 2 bases; junction bases not matched to a gene: 2. CDR3 in amino acids: CASSLSGSTYNEQFF. CDR3 coding DNA: TGTGCCAGCAGCTTAAGCGGGAGCACCTACAATGAGCAGTTCTTC. Filled out from reference TRBV11-2 and TRBJ2-1, the complete variable domain reads EAGVAQSPRYKIIEKRQSVAFWCNPISGHATLYWYQQILGQGPKLLIQFQNNGVVDDSQLPKDRFSAERLKGVDSTLKIQPAKLEDSAVYLCASSLSGSTYNEQFFGPGTRLTVL.